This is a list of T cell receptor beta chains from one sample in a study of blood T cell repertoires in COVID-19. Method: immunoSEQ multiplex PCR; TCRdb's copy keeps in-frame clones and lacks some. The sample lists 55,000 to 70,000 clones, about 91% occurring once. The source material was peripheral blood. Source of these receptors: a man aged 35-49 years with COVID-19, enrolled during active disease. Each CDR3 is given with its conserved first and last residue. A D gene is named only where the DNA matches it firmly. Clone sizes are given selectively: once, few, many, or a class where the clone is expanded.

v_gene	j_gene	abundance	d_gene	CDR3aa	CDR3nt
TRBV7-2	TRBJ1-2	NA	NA	CASSPQGNYGYTF	TGTGCCAGCAGCCCTCAGGGCAACTATGGCTACACCTTC
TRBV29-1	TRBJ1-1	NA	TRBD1	CSVDGNRGTEAFF	TGCAGCGTTGACGGGAACAGGGGAACTGAAGCTTTCTTT
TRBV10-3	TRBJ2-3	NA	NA	CAISESKGGGTDTQYF	TGTGCCATCAGTGAGTCGAAGGGGGGGGGCACAGATACGCAGTATTTT
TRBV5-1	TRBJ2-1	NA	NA	CASSLSTPLYNEQFF	TGCGCCAGCAGCTTATCGACACCCTTATACAATGAGCAGTTCTTC
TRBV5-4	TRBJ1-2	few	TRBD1	CASTIRDRPGYTF	TGTGCCAGCACCATCCGGGACAGACCTGGCTACACCTTC
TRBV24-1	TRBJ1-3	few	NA	CATSVWGLGGNTIYF	TGTGCCACCAGTGTCTGGGGCCTAGGAGGAAACACCATATATTTT
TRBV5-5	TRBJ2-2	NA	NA	CASSFFSFFGEGNTGELFF	TGTGCCAGCAGCTTTTTCAGCTTTTTCGGTGAGGGGAACACCGGGGAGCTGTTTTTT
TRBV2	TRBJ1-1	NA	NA	CASSGQGGINTEAFF	TGTGCCAGCAGTGGGCAGGGAGGGATTAACACTGAAGCTTTCTTT
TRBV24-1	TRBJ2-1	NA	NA	CATTQDYNEQFF	TGTGCCACCACCCAGGACTACAATGAGCAGTTCTTC
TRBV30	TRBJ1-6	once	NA	CAGHGQATSPLHF	TGTGCCGGTCACGGCCAGGCGACTTCACCCCTCCACTTT
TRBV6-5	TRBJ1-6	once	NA	CATAGPNSPLHF	TGTGCGACAGCCGGCCCAAATTCACCCCTCCACTTT
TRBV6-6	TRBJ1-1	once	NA	CASSYSGLMNTEAFF	TGTGCCAGCAGTTACTCGGGACTCATGAACACTGAAGCTTTCTTT
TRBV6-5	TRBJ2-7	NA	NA	CASSYRTGYEQYF	TGTGCCAGCAGTTACAGAACGGGCTACGAGCAGTACTTC
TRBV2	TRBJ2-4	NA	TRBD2	CASSSGGADIQYF	TGTGCCAGCTCTAGCGGGGGGGCAGACATTCAGTACTTC
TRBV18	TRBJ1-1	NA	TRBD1	CASSPTGGESAFF	TGTGCCAGCTCACCAACAGGGGGCGAGTCGGCTTTCTTT
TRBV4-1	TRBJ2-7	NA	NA	CASSQDSGTYEQYF	TGCGCCAGCAGCCAAGATTCAGGGACCTACGAGCAGTACTTC
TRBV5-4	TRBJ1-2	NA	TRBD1	CASSLGEGTGGDGYTF	TGTGCCAGCAGCTTGGGCGAAGGGACAGGGGGCGATGGCTACACCTTC
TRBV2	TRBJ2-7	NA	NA	CASRPSVYEQYF	TGTGCCAGCAGGCCTAGCGTCTACGAGCAGTACTTC
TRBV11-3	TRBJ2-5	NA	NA	CASSLGQGEAQYF	TGTGCCAGCAGCTTAGGTCAGGGTGAGGCCCAGTACTTC
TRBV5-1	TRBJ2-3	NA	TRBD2	CASSAGLAGSTDTQYF	TGCGCCAGCAGCGCGGGACTAGCGGGAAGCACAGATACGCAGTATTTT
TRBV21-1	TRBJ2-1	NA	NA	CASSGLCWGGDEQFF	TGTGCCAGCAGCGGACTTTGTTGGGGGGGCGATGAGCAGTTCTTC
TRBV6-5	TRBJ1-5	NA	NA	CASRGGNQPQHF	TGTGCCAGCAGGGGAGGCAATCAGCCCCAGCATTTT
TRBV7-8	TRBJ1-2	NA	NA	CASSSHTTDGYTF	TGTGCCAGCAGCTCCCATACTACTGATGGCTACACCTTC
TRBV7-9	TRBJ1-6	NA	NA	CASSSDSHYNSPLHF	TGTGCCAGCAGCTCAGACAGTCACTATAATTCACCCCTCCACTTT
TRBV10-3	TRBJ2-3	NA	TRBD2	CAISGGLTSTDTQYF	TGTGCCATCAGTGGGGGACTAACTAGCACAGATACGCAGTATTTT
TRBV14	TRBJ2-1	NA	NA	CASSHVADLYNEQFF	TGTGCCAGCAGCCACGTAGCGGATCTTTACAATGAGCAGTTCTTC
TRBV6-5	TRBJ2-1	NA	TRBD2	CASSSTSGGLYNEQFF	TGTGCCAGCAGTTCGACTAGCGGGGGCCTCTACAATGAGCAGTTCTTC
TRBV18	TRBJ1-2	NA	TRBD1	CASSPPTGTGVYGYTF	TGTGCCAGCTCACCACCCACCGGGACAGGGGTCTATGGCTACACCTTC
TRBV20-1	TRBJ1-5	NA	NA	CSASTGDSNQPQHF	TGCAGTGCTAGTACCGGTGATAGCAATCAGCCCCAGCATTTT
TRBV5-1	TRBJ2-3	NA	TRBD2	CASSLQTPSGGVSDTQYF	TGCGCCAGCAGCTTGCAAACCCCTAGCGGGGGGGTATCAGATACGCAGTATTTT
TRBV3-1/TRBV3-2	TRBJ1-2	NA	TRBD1	CASSQTGTVYGYTF	TGTGCCAGCAGCCAGACCGGGACAGTCTATGGCTACACCTTC
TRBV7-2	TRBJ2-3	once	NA	CASSLAGGTDTQYF	TGTGCCAGCAGCTTAGCGGGGGGTACAGATACGCAGTATTTT
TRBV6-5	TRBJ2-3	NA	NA	CASSYSIGGGTDTQYF	TGTGCCAGCAGTTACTCGATCGGCGGGGGCACAGATACGCAGTATTTT
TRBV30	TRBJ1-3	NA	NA	CAWSVGGPPRGNTIYF	TGTGCCTGGAGTGTAGGAGGGCCCCCACGTGGAAACACCATATATTTT
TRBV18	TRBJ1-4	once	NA	CASSLLTQTTNEKLFF	TGTGCCAGCTCACTCCTTACACAGACAACTAATGAAAAACTGTTTTTT
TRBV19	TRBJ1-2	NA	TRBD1	CASSTRQGNYGYTF	TGTGCCAGCTCAACACGACAGGGGAACTATGGCTACACCTTC
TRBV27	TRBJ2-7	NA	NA	CATESGTYEQYF	TGTGCCACCGAGTCGGGGACCTACGAGCAGTACTTC
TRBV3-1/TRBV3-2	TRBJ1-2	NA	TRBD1	CASSHLLPGQASWGYTF	TGTGCCAGCAGCCACCTACTTCCGGGACAGGCTTCGTGGGGCTACACCTTC
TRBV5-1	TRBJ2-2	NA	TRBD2	CASSPGREGTGELFF	TGCGCCAGCAGCCCCGGCAGGGAGGGTACCGGGGAGCTGTTTTTT
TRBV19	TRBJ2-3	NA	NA	CASSIRGSTDTQYF	TGTGCCAGTAGTATCCGGGGGAGCACAGATACGCAGTATTTT
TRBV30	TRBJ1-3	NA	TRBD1	CAWDRGIGNTIYF	TGTGCCTGGGACAGGGGTATTGGAAACACCATATATTTT
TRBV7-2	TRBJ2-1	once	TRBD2	CASSPSTSGFYNEQFF	TGTGCCAGCAGCCCCTCGACTAGCGGCTTCTACAATGAGCAGTTCTTC
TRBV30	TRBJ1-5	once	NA	CAWRLQGGHQPQHF	TGTGCCTGGAGGCTACAGGGCGGGCATCAGCCCCAGCATTTT
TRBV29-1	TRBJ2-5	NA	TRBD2	CSVHPSGPETQYF	TGCAGCGTCCATCCTAGCGGGCCAGAGACCCAGTACTTC
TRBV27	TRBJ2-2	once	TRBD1	CASSPCGTGFFPGDTGELFF	TGTGCCAGCAGTCCATGCGGGACAGGGTTTTTTCCTGGGGACACCGGGGAGCTGTTTTTT
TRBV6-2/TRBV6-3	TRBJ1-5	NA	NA	CASSRLTNQPQHF	TGTGCCAGCAGTCGACTAACCAATCAGCCCCAGCATTTT
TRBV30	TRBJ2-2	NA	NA	CAWALQGSVGELFF	TGTGCCTGGGCACTACAGGGTTCGGTCGGGGAGCTGTTTTTT
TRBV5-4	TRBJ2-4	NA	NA	CASSWEAGSVSKNIQYF	TGTGCCAGCAGCTGGGAGGCAGGGAGTGTTTCCAAAAACATTCAGTACTTC
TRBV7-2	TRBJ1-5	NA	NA	CASSHAGGNNQPQHF	TGTGCCAGCAGTCACGCGGGGGGCAACAATCAGCCCCAGCATTTT
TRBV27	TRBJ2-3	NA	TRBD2	CASSPSLAGGRDTQYF	TGTGCCAGCAGTCCCTCACTAGCGGGGGGGAGAGATACGCAGTATTTT
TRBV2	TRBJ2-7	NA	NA	CASSVVTGEQYF	TGTGCCAGCAGTGTAGTAACGGGCGAGCAGTACTTC
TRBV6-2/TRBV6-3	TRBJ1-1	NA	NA	CASSSDFYTEAFF	TGTGCCAGCAGTTCGGACTTCTACACTGAAGCTTTCTTT
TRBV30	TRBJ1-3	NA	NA	CAWSATGGNTIYF	TGTGCCTGGAGTGCGACAGGAGGAAACACCATATATTTT
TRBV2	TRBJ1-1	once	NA	CASSPTSNTEAFF	TGTGCCAGCAGCCCGACATCGAACACTGAAGCTTTCTTT